Shown below are 9 T cell receptor beta chains from a single sample sequenced in a study of T cell repertoires in cytomegalovirus infection. TCRdb fed the reads into MiXCR, producing one record per CDR3 protein. The sample consists of 480,000 or so distinct CDR3 sequences, about 11% of them appearing once. Specimen: PBMCs. The receptors here all came from a human donor in good health (CMV status not recorded). Some clones in this sample may be carry-over from other donors' samples.

The sample holds many counts of this clonotype. V is TRBV12-3 or TRBV12-4 and J is TRBJ1-6; D gene ambiguous. The germline V and J ends were trimmed by 1 base and 6 bases, with 10 bases remaining between them. The CDR3 is 15 residues long. The CDR3 region is CASSLGGVGNSPLHF. The CDR3 coding sequence is TGTGCCAGCAGTTTAGGGGGAGTTGGTAATTCACCCCTCCACTTT.

At least ten counts were recorded for this clonotype. This chain uses TRBV19 with TRBJ1-2; 9 bases are shared with TRBD1. In germline, CDR1 is LNHDA, CDR2 SQIVND (reference sequence). V lost 10 bases, J lost 7 bases, and 10 bases stayed unmatched. The CDR3 is 13 residues long. The CDR3 DNA sequence: TGTGCCATTCCGGGACAGGGCTTCCCTGGCTACACCTTC. It translates to CAIPGQGFPGYTF. Full variable domain (outside the CDR3, taken from reference TRBV19 and TRBJ1-2): DGGITQSPKYLFRKEGQNVTLSCEQNLNHDAMYWYRQDPGQGLRLIYYSQIVNDFQKGDIAEGYSVSREKKESFPLTVTSAQKNPTAFYLCAIPGQGFPGYTFGSGTRLTVV.

This clonotype came up a few times. V is TRBV15 and J is TRBJ1-2; D not resolved. Germline CDR1 LNHNV, CDR2 YYDKDF (reference sequence). This CDR3 has 13 residues. The ends were cut back, 7 bases at V and 0 bases at J, with 9 bases in the middle. This chain's CDR3 is CATMGRSNYGYTF. CDR3 sequence (DNA): TGTGCCACCATGGGCAGATCTAACTATGGCTACACCTTC.

The table lists this clonotype with many counts. The gene calls are TRBV5-4 and TRBJ2-1; TRBD2 matches 8 bases. Germline V gives CDR1 SGHNT, CDR2 YYREEE (reference sequence). Germline trimming cut 4 bases from V and 2 bases from J; bases unmatched to any gene: 8. The CDR3 has 16 amino acids. CDR3 sequence: CASSTLGTRAYNEQFF. CDR3 sequence (DNA): TGTGCCAGCAGCACCCTCGGGACTAGAGCCTACAATGAGCAGTTCTTC.

In DNA form, the CDR3 reads TGTGCCAGTAGTCCGGGTGCTCGCACTGAAGCTTTCTTT. Its protein is CASSPGARTEAFF. The V call is TRBV19, the J call TRBJ1-1; unclear D gene. Between the trimmed V and J ends, which lost 5 bases and 4 bases, there was a span of 11 bases. This CDR3 comprises 13 residues. CDR1 LNHDA and CDR2 SQIVND come from the germline V gene (reference sequence).

The table lists this clonotype with many counts. This chain joins TRBV5-1 and TRBJ2-3, with no clear D. Trimming took off 1 base at V and 2 bases at J, with 8 bases between the two ends. Germline lookup yields CDR1 SGHRS and CDR2 YFSETQ. The CDR3 contains 14 residues. The CDR3 nucleotides read TGCGCCAGCAGCTTGTTGGCCCCCACAGATACGCAGTATTTT. Its protein product is CASSLLAPTDTQYF. The full variable domain, with the rest looked up from reference TRBV5-1 and TRBJ2-3, is KAGVTQTPRYLIKTRGQQVTLSCSPISGHRSVSWYQQTPGQGLQFLFEYFSETQRNKGNFPGRFSGRQFSNSRSEMNVSTLELGDSALYLCASSLLAPTDTQYFGPGTRLTVL.

In this sample, this clonotype turned up many times. The chain has TRBV29-1 and TRBJ2-7; the D is unclear. The germline V gene has CDR1 SQVTM and CDR2 ANQGSEA. The CDR3 contains 14 residues. V dropped 6 bases and J dropped 4 bases, with 19 bases sitting between them. The CDR3: CSVAIKGQDYEQYF. CDR3 in DNA: TGCAGCGTGGCGATCAAGGGTCAGGATTACGAGCAGTACTTC.

This clonotype was seen many times. Here the CDR3 reads CASSEVGGSTDTQYF. CDR3 nucleotides: TGTGCCAGCAGTGAAGTCGGGGGAAGCACAGATACGCAGTATTTT. This sequence joins TRBV6-1 and TRBJ2-3; D perhaps matches TRBD2 (6 bases). Germline V gives CDR1 MNHNS, CDR2 SASEGT. V was trimmed by 1 base and J by 0 bases, leaving 8 bases between them. The CDR3 is 15 residues long.

The sample holds many counts of this clonotype. The chain couples TRBV7-2 to TRBJ1-2; the D is unclear. V gave up 5 bases and J gave up 3 bases, with 10 bases separating them. Germline CDR1 reads SGHTA; CDR2 reads FQGNSA. This CDR3 has 13 residues. CDR3 in amino acids: CASSVARDYGYTF. CDR3 nucleotide sequence: TGTGCCAGCAGCGTTGCGAGGGACTATGGCTACACCTTC.